This paragraph covers one T cell receptor (beta chain) sequence. This record comes from a study of blood T cell repertoires in COVID-19. Background on the study: Researchers got acute and convalescent COVID-19 samples from the United States, Italy and Spain.

This CDR3 region has 16 residues. Looked up from germline, CDR1 is MDHEN and CDR2 is SYDVKM. Trimming at V came to 3 bases and at J to 4 bases, leaving 10 bases not matched to a gene. Original analysis: Reference gene primers were amplified, and this amplification served to estimate nucleated cell counts. Libraries were prepared by immunoSEQ multiplex PCR; TCRdb keeps only in-frame clonotypes and omits some of them. V, J and clone size are taken as reported in that table, and D and trimming were inferred from the DNA itself. The top ten clones hold 1.2% of a sample with about 380,000 clones, 70% to 90% of them seen once. Cohort assignment relied on participant-reported clinical history. What the recovered Cohort 3 donors had was two negative PCRs, clearance, or symptom resolution.

V gene TRBV28 combines with J gene TRBJ1-1; 8 nucleotides agree with TRBD1. This clonotype was sampled from a woman younger than 30 who had recovered from COVID-19. The material sequenced was PBMCs or T cells enriched from blood (not recorded which). CDR3 sequence reads: CASSFQGAFLSTEAFF. CDR3 coding DNA: TGTGCCAGCAGTTTTCAGGGGGCATTTTTGAGCACTGAAGCTTTCTTT.